One sample yielded the 15 T cell receptor beta chains listed below, sequenced in a study of T cell responses to AZD1222 COVID-19 vaccine. Assay used: immunoSEQ multiplex PCR; TCRdb lists only in-frame clones, some missing. Found here are about 260,000 clones, about 92% of them singletons; the top ten hold 0.5% to 0.7%. Specimen: peripheral blood, collected on day 0 of AZD1222 vaccination. These receptors originate from an adult in good health.

This clone was found once. V usage is TRBV7-3 and J usage is TRBJ1-2; a weak D match, TRBD1 (6 bases). This CDR3 region has 15 residues. V lost 5 bases to trimming and J lost 3 bases, with 16 bases between them. CDR1 and CDR2 from the germline V gene are SGHTA and FQGTGA. The CDR3 coding sequence is TGTGCCAGCAGCCCGACAGGTCGAGGATACTATGGCTACACCTTC. It codes for CASSPTGRGYYGYTF.

The rearrangement joins TRBV11-2 to TRBJ2-7; 9 nucleotides line up with TRBD1. Germline CDR1 reads SGHAT; CDR2 reads FQNNGV. V shed 6 bases, J shed 0 bases, and the junction held 9 bases outside the gene matches. This CDR3 has 16 residues. In nucleotides, the CDR3 is TGTGCCAGCAGGGAACCCGGGACAGGGAGCTCCTACGAGCAGTACTTC. Translation gives CASREPGTGSSYEQYF.

This chain uses TRBV7-8 with TRBJ1-5, with no clear D. The CDR3 extends over 16 amino acids. Germline V gene data show CDR1 as SGHVS and CDR2 as FQNEAQ. V shed 5 bases and J shed 2 bases, with 16 bases lying between them. The CDR3 protein is CASSPRRTPGNQPQHF. Here the CDR3 DNA reads TGTGCCAGCAGCCCCAGGAGGACGCCCGGCAATCAGCCCCAGCATTTT.

This sequence joins TRBV28 and TRBJ1-5; the match to TRBD1 covers 9 bases. V shed 2 bases, J shed 5 bases, and the junction held 4 bases outside the gene matches. This CDR3 is built from 15 residues. Per the germline V gene, CDR1 is MDHEN and CDR2 is SYDVKM. The CDR3 bases are TGTGCCAGCAGTTTACCGACAGGGGGTCATCAGCCCCAGCATTTT. This sequence encodes CASSLPTGGHQPQHF.

Turning to this clone: The junction departs from germline at one end; a sequencing error may be responsible. The CDR3 DNA sequence: TGTGCCAGCAGTTTGCCCGGGACACCGTGGGATTTT. It yields the protein CASSLPGTPWDF. The chain uses TRBV28 and TRBJ1-5, with D maybe TRBD1 (6 bases). This CDR3 has 12 amino acids. Germline CDR1 reads MDHEN; CDR2 reads SYDVKM.

The rearrangement links TRBV5-5 to TRBJ1-2; 8 bases match TRBD1. Germline assignment: CDR1 SGHKS and CDR2 YYEKEE (reference sequence). V shed 4 bases, J shed 3 bases, and the junction held 2 bases outside the gene matches. The CDR3 runs 13 residues. In DNA form, the CDR3 reads TGTGCCAGCAGCGACAGGGGCGACTATGGCTACACCTTC. Its translation: CASSDRGDYGYTF.

V and J are TRBV4-3 and TRBJ2-3, with a possible D match to TRBD1 (5 bases). Germline CDR1 reads LGHNA; CDR2 reads YSLEER. V shed 0 bases and J shed 6 bases, with 10 bases lying between them. CDR3 length: 14 residues. This CDR3 is CASSQDQKGDTQYF. The CDR3, as DNA: TGCGCCAGCAGCCAAGATCAGAAGGGGGATACGCAGTATTTT.

The V and J genes are TRBV25-1 and TRBJ2-2; D is uncertain. V gave up 5 bases and J gave up 6 bases, with 7 bases separating them. The CDR3 runs to 12 residues. In germline, CDR1 is MGHDK, CDR2 SYGVNS. CDR3 in amino acids: CASSIGAGELFF. CDR3 nucleotide sequence: TGTGCCAGCAGTATTGGGGCCGGGGAGCTGTTTTTT.

The chain uses TRBV29-1 and TRBJ1-4, with D uncertain. This CDR3 spans 12 amino acids. V gave up 4 bases and J gave up 6 bases, with 9 bases separating them. In germline, CDR1 is SQVTM, CDR2 ANQGSEA. The CDR3 loop reads CSVGANYEKLFF. The DNA for the CDR3 is TGCAGCGTTGGGGCCAATTATGAAAAACTGTTTTTT.

The V call is TRBV28, the J call TRBJ1-1; weak D call: TRBD1 (5 bases). CDR3 length equals 16 residues. Between the trimmed V and J ends, which lost 6 bases and 3 bases, there was a span of 20 bases. Germline-derived CDR1 and CDR2 are MDHEN and SYDVKM. The CDR3: CASSLLQAGRHTEAFF. CDR3 bases: TGTGCCAGCAGCCTCCTCCAGGCGGGGCGCCACACTGAAGCTTTCTTT.

This CDR3 reads CASSLAVRDEQFF. The CDR3 DNA sequence: TGTGCCAGCAGTTTAGCTGTACGGGATGAGCAGTTCTTC. The chain is built from TRBV27 and TRBJ2-1; D not certain. Germline V gene lookup returns CDR1 MNHEY and CDR2 SMNVEV (reference sequence). V shed 2 bases and J shed 8 bases, with 10 bases lying between them. The CDR3 is 13 amino acids.

This chain uses TRBV7-3 with TRBJ2-1, with TRBD1 identical over 9 bases. This CDR3 comprises 12 residues. V lost 3 bases and J lost 15; bases outside the gene matches: 6. CDR1 and CDR2 from the germline V gene are SGHTA and FQGTGA. The chain's CDR3 is CASSFGTGKRFF. CDR3 nucleotides: TGTGCCAGCAGCTTCGGGACAGGGAAACGGTTCTTC. The full variable domain, its missing parts supplied by reference TRBV7-3 and TRBJ2-1, is GAGVSQTPSNKVTEKGKYVELRCDPISGHTALYWYRQSLGQGPEFLIYFQGTGAADDSGLPNDRFFAVRPEGSVSTLKIQRTERGDSAVYLCASSFGTGKRFFGPGTRLTVL.

Only a few counts were recorded for this clone. The chain has TRBV7-8 and TRBJ1-6; possibly TRBD1 for D (6 bases). Germline CDR1 and CDR2: SGHVS and FQNEAQ. V was shortened by 1 base and J by 6 bases, with 19 bases between the two germline ends. The CDR3 is 18 amino acids. The CDR3 DNA follows: TGTGCCAGCAGCTTAGACCGGGACACCCGTCGGGGTAATTCACCCCTCCACTTT. Translated, it gives CASSLDRDTRRGNSPLHF.

The gene calls are TRBV3-1 (or the pseudogene TRBV3-2) and TRBJ2-1; unclear D gene. Germline CDR1 is LGHDT and CDR2 is YNNKEL (reference sequence). The germline V and J ends were trimmed by 5 bases and 8 bases, with 13 bases remaining between them. CDR3 length: 13 amino acids. CDR3 DNA sequence: TGTGCCAGCAGCTTTACCCTAAGGCATGAGCAGTTCTTC. This codes for CASSFTLRHEQFF.

V is TRBV30 and J is TRBJ1-5; no definite D call. The CDR3 has 14 amino acids. V shed 2 bases and J shed 4 bases, with 12 bases lying between them. Germline loops: CDR1 GTSNPN, CDR2 SVGIG (reference sequence). The CDR3: CAWSKRERNQPQHF. The CDR3 DNA is TGTGCCTGGAGTAAACGGGAGAGGAATCAGCCCCAGCATTTT.